One and the same sample provided the 21 T cell receptor beta chains below, sequenced in a study of OX40 agonist ivuxolimab in advanced cancers. TCRdb's copy holds only in-frame clones and misses some; the assay was immunoSEQ multiplex PCR. Found here are around 38,000 clones, about four fifths of them singletons; the top ten hold more than 10%. The sequencing used CD4+ or CD8+ T cells sorted from blood, collected in a trial of the OX40 agonist ivuxolimab. The receptors derive from an adult with an advanced solid tumor such as melanoma, head and neck, liver or kidney cancer.

This clone was seen only once. The chain is built from TRBV6-1 and TRBJ2-3; D gene uncertain. This CDR3 is 15 amino acids long. Germline V lookup: CDR1 MNHNS, CDR2 SASEGT. V was shortened by 4 bases and J by 5 bases, with 16 bases between the two germline ends. CDR3 DNA sequence: TGTGCCAGCAGTGCCATGGGCCTGGGCCGAGATACGCAGTATTTT. Translating it yields CASSAMGLGRDTQYF.

The chain carries TRBV9 and TRBJ2-1, with TRBD2 matching over 10 bases. Germline CDR1 SGDLS, CDR2 YYNGEE. After removal of 0 bases from V and 7 bases from J, the junction contained 13 bases not matched to a gene. This CDR3 spans 18 amino acids. The DNA for the CDR3 is TGTGCCAGCAGCGTAGAATCTAGCGGGGGTGCTCTGGGGAATGAGCAGTTCTTC. It is translated as CASSVESSGGALGNEQFF.

This chain uses TRBV6-5 with TRBJ2-3, with D uncertain. Trimming took off 2 bases at V and 0 bases at J, with 6 bases between the two ends. The CDR3 totals 14 residues. Germline-derived CDR1 and CDR2 are MNHEY and SVGAGI. The CDR3 DNA sequence: TGTGCCAGCAGTTACGATCAGAGCACAGATACGCAGTATTTT. Residues: CASSYDQSTDTQYF.

The chain has TRBV19 and TRBJ2-1, with D perhaps TRBD2 (7 bases). V shed 3 bases and J shed 6 bases, with 15 bases lying between them. Germline V CDR1 and CDR2: LNHDA, SQIVND (reference sequence). The CDR3 has 15 amino acids. This CDR3 is CASSMRGGRANEQFF. Here the CDR3 DNA reads TGTGCCAGTAGTATGAGGGGGGGGCGAGCCAATGAGCAGTTCTTC.

This chain uses TRBV21-1 with TRBJ1-1. TRBV21-1 represents a pseudogene. The CDR3 has 15 amino acids. CDR3 residues: CASLLGRPPNTEAFF. The CDR3 DNA reads TGTGCCAGCCTCCTGGGACGCCCGCCTAACACTGAAGCTTTCTTT.

This clone came up a few times. The CDR3 reads CASRLQGFTEAFF. For the CDR3, the DNA is TGTGCCAGCAGGTTACAGGGTTTTACTGAAGCTTTCTTT. V usage is TRBV28 and J usage is TRBJ1-1, with a weak D call TRBD1 (6 bases). V dropped 6 bases and J dropped 5 bases, with 13 bases sitting between them. Germline V gives CDR1 MDHEN, CDR2 SYDVKM. The CDR3 totals 13 residues.

This clone was picked up a small number of times. This chain uses TRBV7-2 with TRBJ1-6, with D possibly being TRBD1 (5 bases). Germline CDR1 and CDR2: SGHTA and FQGNSA. With 1 base removed from V and 9 bases from J, the gap between germline ends came to 13 bases. This CDR3 has 15 residues. For the CDR3, the DNA is TGTGCCAGCAGCTTAGTGCAGGGTGGGACTTCACCCCTCCACTTT. Translation: CASSLVQGGTSPLHF.

Sample share makes this clone medium-sized. Other DNA sequences of this sample code for an identical CDR3. V is TRBV9 and J is TRBJ2-7; 7 positions match TRBD1. Germline loops: CDR1 SGDLS, CDR2 YYNGEE. This CDR3 has 13 residues. The V gene end was trimmed by 3 bases and the J gene end by 2 bases; junction bases not matched to a gene: 2. The CDR3 sequence is CASSAQGAYEQYF. The CDR3 DNA follows: TGTGCCAGCAGCGCCCAGGGGGCCTACGAGCAGTACTTC.

The rearrangement joins TRBV6-5 to TRBJ1-1; D is undetermined. V lost 5 bases to trimming and J lost 1 base, with 11 bases between them. In germline, CDR1 is MNHEY, CDR2 SVGAGI. The CDR3 is made up of 14 amino acids. CDR3 amino acids: CASSPRLANTEAFF. The CDR3 bases are TGTGCCAGCAGTCCCAGGCTGGCGAACACTGAAGCTTTCTTT.

The V gene is TRBV18, the J gene TRBJ2-5, with D possibly called TRBD1 or TRBD2 (5 bases each). The CDR3 contains 16 residues. CDR1 and CDR2 from the germline V gene are KGHSH and LQKENI. V lost 2 bases to trimming and J lost 5 bases, with 18 bases between them. CDR3 loop: CASSPIGTNAGETQYF. Here the CDR3 DNA reads TGTGCCAGCTCACCAATAGGGACCAACGCAGGGGAGACCCAGTACTTC.

The J gene is TRBJ2-2, the V gene TRBV29-1; 10 positions agree with TRBD2. Germline CDR1 SQVTM, CDR2 ANQGSEA. With V trimmed by 1 base and J by 1 base, 6 bases remained unmatched. The CDR3 consists of 17 residues. The DNA for the CDR3 is TGCAGCGTTGAAGCGCCTAGCGGGGGCCTGAACACCGGGGAGCTGTTTTTT. Translation: CSVEAPSGGLNTGELFF.

The J gene is TRBJ2-1, the V gene TRBV9, with a weak D call TRBD2 (6 bases). V gave up 2 bases and J gave up 7 bases, with 22 bases separating them. This CDR3 spans 17 amino acids. Germline CDR1 and CDR2: SGDLS and YYNGEE. The CDR3 reads CASSVVGLPGGQNEQFF. The CDR3 DNA reads as TGTGCCAGCAGCGTCGTAGGGCTCCCAGGAGGGCAAAATGAGCAGTTCTTC.

This CDR3 is CASSFQETQYF. In DNA, the CDR3 is TGCGCCAGCAGCTTCCAAGAGACCCAGTACTTC. The chain uses TRBV5-1 and TRBJ2-5; D is uncertain. The CDR3 sequence is 11 residues long. Trimming took 2 bases from V and 1 from J, leaving 0 bases between them. Germline V lookup: CDR1 SGHRS, CDR2 YFSETQ.

V is TRBV9 and J is TRBJ2-1; unclear D gene. Germline CDR1 and CDR2: SGDLS and YYNGEE. Trimming pared 0 bases from V and 5 bases from J, leaving 6 bases between. The CDR3 is 13 residues long. The CDR3 sequence is CASSVDYHNEQFF. CDR3 sequence (DNA): TGTGCCAGCAGCGTAGATTACCACAATGAGCAGTTCTTC.

The chain joins TRBV5-1 to TRBJ1-4; no clear D gene. The V end was cut by 1 base, the J end by 0 bases, with 7 bases between. This CDR3 is built from 15 residues. Germline CDR1 and CDR2: SGHRS and YFSETQ. The CDR3 DNA reads TGCGCCAGCAGCTTGACGGGGACAACTAATGAAAAACTGTTTTTT. This codes for CASSLTGTTNEKLFF.

This chain links TRBV19 with TRBJ2-7, with D uncertain. The V and J ends lost 1 base and 2 bases respectively, with 3 bases between them. Germline V lookup: CDR1 LNHDA, CDR2 SQIVND (reference sequence). CDR3 length: 12 residues. The CDR3, as DNA: TGTGCCAGTAGTATAGGCCCCTACGAGCAGTACTTC. Amino acids: CASSIGPYEQYF.

This clone has just a few counts. The gene calls are TRBV2 and TRBJ1-5; D is undetermined. With 1 base removed from V and 0 bases from J, the gap between germline ends came to 7 bases. Germline values: CDR1 SNHLY, CDR2 FYNNEI. This CDR3 has 15 residues. The CDR3 DNA is TGTGCCAGCAGTGAAGTCGTGAATAGCAATCAGCCCCAGCATTTT. Its protein product is CASSEVVNSNQPQHF.

The chain links TRBV10-2 to TRBJ1-5; maybe TRBD1 (5 bases). The CDR3 totals 14 residues. Trimming cost V 7 bases and J 7 bases, with 17 bases left between them. The germline gives CDR1 WSHSY, CDR2 SAAADI. This CDR3 reads CASTDGGRQQPQHF. DNA of the CDR3: TGCGCCAGCACCGACGGAGGGCGACAGCAGCCCCAGCATTTT.

This chain links TRBV28 with TRBJ2-2, with a weak D call TRBD1 (6 bases). The CDR3 totals 15 residues. Trimming took off 5 bases at V and 4 bases at J, with 14 bases between the two ends. The germline gives CDR1 MDHEN, CDR2 SYDVKM. The chain's CDR3 is CASSGRDTPTGELFF. In nucleotides, the CDR3 is TGTGCCAGCAGTGGCCGGGACACTCCCACCGGGGAGCTGTTTTTT.

The chain joins TRBV7-6 to TRBJ2-7; D is unresolved. CDR1 is SGHVS and CDR2 is FNYEAQ in the germline V gene. The CDR3 is 11 residues long. V was trimmed by 3 bases and J by 3 bases, leaving 3 bases between them. The CDR3 sequence: CASSFLYEQYF. For the CDR3, the DNA is TGTGCCAGCAGCTTTCTCTACGAGCAGTACTTC.

The chain uses TRBV19 and TRBJ1-5; D is undetermined. The germline gives CDR1 LNHDA, CDR2 SQIVND (reference sequence). This CDR3 contains 14 residues. The ends were cut back, 1 base at V and 5 bases at J, with 9 bases in the middle. CDR3 sequence (DNA): TGTGCCAGTAGTATAGGTGGGAACGATCAGCCCCAGCATTTT. Its protein product is CASSIGGNDQPQHF. Combining the CDR3 with reference TRBV19 and TRBJ1-5 gives the whole variable domain DGGITQSPKYLFRKEGQNVTLSCEQNLNHDAMYWYRQDPGQGLRLIYYSQIVNDFQKGDIAEGYSVSREKKESFPLTVTSAQKNPTAFYLCASSIGGNDQPQHFGDGTRLSIL.